These T cell receptor beta chains were read from a single sample in a study of cytomegalovirus exposure and HLA in healthy donors. Repertoires were generated with immunoSEQ multiplex PCR, while TCRdb's copy carries only in-frame clones and drops some. Counted here are roughly 76,000 clones, 79% occurring once; the ten biggest clones make up 2.5%. The sample taken for sequencing was PBMCs. These receptor sequences come from a man under 40 in good health and CMV-seronegative. The CDR3 runs from the conserved cysteine through the conserved F or W. A D gene is named only where the DNA matches it firmly. The size field is filled for only some rows; it gives once, few, many or a size class.

clone_size j_call d_call v_call cdr3_nt cdr3_aa
- TRBJ1-1 - TRBV30 TGTGCCTGGAGTGTACTTGAGGGTGCTGAAGCTTTCTTT CAWSVLEGAEAFF
- TRBJ2-2 - TRBV14 TGTGCCAGCAGCCAAACACAGGGCCCCACCGGGGAGCTGTTTTTT CASSQTQGPTGELFF
once TRBJ1-2 TRBD1 TRBV9 TGTGCCAGCAGCCCTACAGGGGGCGCAGGTGGTGGCTACACCTTC CASSPTGGAGGGYTF
- TRBJ2-2 TRBD2 TRBV9 TGTGCCAGCAGCCTGCGGGGGATCGACACCGGGGAGCTGTTTTTT CASSLRGIDTGELFF
- TRBJ1-2 TRBD1 TRBV30 TGTGCCTTCCCTAGAGGGACAGGGGGCCTTTTAGCTAACTATGGCTACCCCTTC CAFPRGTGGLLANYGYPF
few TRBJ2-7 - TRBV6-1 TGTGCCAGCGGGGGAAGGACAGCTCCCTACGAGCAGTACTTC CASGGRTAPYEQYF
- TRBJ1-5 - TRBV10-1 TGCGCCAGCAGTCCGGGACAAGGTCAGCCCCAGCATTTT CASSPGQGQPQHF
- TRBJ2-1 TRBD2 TRBV29-1 TGCAGCGCCTGGACTAGCGGGAACAATGAGCAGTTCTTC CSAWTSGNNEQFF
- TRBJ2-5 - TRBV11-3 TGTGCCAGCAGCTTGAACTACCAAGAGACCCAGTACTTC CASSLNYQETQYF
- TRBJ2-7 TRBD1 TRBV27 TGTGCCAGCAGTTTATCGGGGACAGGGCTCTGCGAGCAGTACTTC CASSLSGTGLCEQYF
few TRBJ2-3 TRBD1 TRBV4-3 TGCGCCAGCAGCCATCCCCCCCAACGGACAGGGATCACAGATACGCAGTATTTT CASSHPPQRTGITDTQYF
- TRBJ2-3 TRBD2 TRBV5-4 TGTGCCAGCAGCTTCGGGGGGACCCGCACAGATACGCAGTATTTT CASSFGGTRTDTQYF